Listed here are 20 T cell receptor beta chains from one sample, sequenced in a study of T-cell reconstitution after alpha-beta-depleted transplantation in children (dated by TCRdb to 2016 to 2017). Preparation of the library involved PCR. Sequencing was carried out with an Illumina HiSeq 2500. To normalize quantification of the TCRbeta repertoire, the TCR libraries were built with molecular barcoding that relied on unique molecular identifiers. Starting from the raw public reads, TCRdb applied fastp trimming at Q25, assembled clones with MiXCR and retained in-frame beta chains. Each CDR3 protein gets just one entry, which takes the most common genes and DNA from the rows behind it. A total of roughly 500,000 distinct CDR3 sequences appear in this sample, more than 9% of them only once. Clones ranked in the top ten supply 2% to 2.5% of the sample. The treatment or condition label on this specimen signifies: allogeneic hematopoietic cell transplantation with graft depleted of TCRalphabeta T cells and CD19 B cells.

Sequenced material: PBMCs, taken before TCRalphabeta/CD19-depleted stem cell transplant. Source of these receptors: a child aged 2-15 years with inherited bone marrow failure, due to receive a stem cell transplant.

V usage is TRBV12-3 or TRBV12-4 and J usage is TRBJ1-2, with D tentatively TRBD1 (5 bases). This CDR3 spans 15 amino acids. Trimming removed 2 bases from V and 11 bases from J, with 21 bases in between. In DNA, the CDR3 is TGTGCCAGCAGTTTAATTGGAGGGACGAAGAGGAGGTACACCTTC. This sequence encodes CASSLIGGTKRRYTF.

This clonotype was found many times. V gene TRBV20-1 combines with J gene TRBJ2-7; 13 positions agree with TRBD2. Trimming took 5 bases from V and 2 from J; bases not matched to a gene: 9. Germline CDR1 and CDR2: DFQATT and SNEGSKA (reference sequence). This CDR3 has 16 residues. CDR3 coding DNA: TGCAGTGCTTGGACTAGCGGGAGTATTTACCCCTACGAGCAGTACTTC. Its protein is CSAWTSGSIYPYEQYF.

This clonotype occurred many times. The J gene is TRBJ2-1, the V gene TRBV7-8; 9 nucleotides line up with TRBD2. CDR1 is SGHVS and CDR2 is FQNEAQ in the germline V gene. Trimming at V came to 4 bases and at J to 6 bases, leaving 4 bases not matched to a gene. This CDR3 comprises 14 residues. The CDR3 loop reads CASSSISGSNEQFF. The CDR3 DNA reads TGTGCCAGCAGCTCTATTAGCGGGAGCAATGAGCAGTTCTTC.

The chain uses TRBV9 and TRBJ2-1; the match to TRBD2 covers 8 bases. Germline trimming cut 5 bases from V and 1 base from J; bases unmatched to any gene: 14. This CDR3 spans 18 amino acids. Germline V gene lookup returns CDR1 SGDLS and CDR2 YYNGEE. The CDR3 loop reads CASSGGLASLFSYNEQFF. The CDR3 coding sequence is TGTGCCAGCAGTGGCGGACTAGCCTCACTCTTTTCCTACAATGAGCAGTTCTTC.

Remarks on this clonotype: A much larger clone differs by one base, so this may be a read error. In this CDR3 the conserved last residue, phenylalanine or tryptophan, is missing, so a read error is likely. The V gene is TRBV7-2, the J gene TRBJ2-5; D is unresolved. This CDR3 has 13 amino acids. The V and J ends lost 5 bases and 5 bases respectively, with 12 bases between them. Germline-derived CDR1 and CDR2 are SGHTA and FQGNSA. CDR3 amino acids: CASSQIFGETQYS. For the CDR3, the DNA is TGTGCCAGCAGCCAAATCTTCGGGGAGACCCAGTACTCC.

This clonotype was picked up many times. J is TRBJ2-1 and V is TRBV5-1, with 12 bases that match TRBD2. CDR1 is SGHRS and CDR2 is YFSETQ in the germline V gene. J was trimmed by 4 bases and V by 4 bases; bases with no gene match: 3. The CDR3 runs 15 residues. CDR3 DNA: TGCGCCAGCAGCAGACTAGCGGGAGAGTACAATGAGCAGTTCTTC. Its translation: CASSRLAGEYNEQFF.

This clonotype was counted at least ten times. The chain combines TRBV29-1 with TRBJ2-1, with 7 bases identical to TRBD2. This CDR3 has 13 amino acids. Looked up from germline, CDR1 is SQVTM and CDR2 is ANQGSEA. V lost 6 bases and J lost 0; bases outside the gene matches: 2. The CDR3 region has the DNA TGCAGCGTCTGGGGGGGCTCCTACAATGAGCAGTTCTTC. Translated: CSVWGGSYNEQFF.

V gene TRBV5-1 combines with J gene TRBJ1-2; TRBD1 aligns across 9 bases. The CDR3 extends over 14 amino acids. V was clipped by 4 bases and J by 4 bases; unmatched bases: 5. Looked up from germline, CDR1 is SGHRS and CDR2 is YFSETQ. CDR3 sequence (DNA): TGCGCCAGCAGCCCGGGGACAGGGCGCTATGGCTACACCTTC. It translates to CASSPGTGRYGYTF.

In this sample, this clonotype turned up many times. This chain links TRBV28 with TRBJ2-7; D is perhaps TRBD1 (5 bases). Trimming cost V 10 bases and J 1 base, with 17 bases left between them. The germline V gene encodes CDR1 MDHEN and CDR2 SYDVKM. The CDR3 has 14 amino acids. For the CDR3, the DNA is TGTGCCACCGAACCTAGGACAAAATCCTACGAGCAGTACTTC. Translation: CATEPRTKSYEQYF.

The rearrangement uses TRBV11-2 and TRBJ2-1, with 10 bases fitting TRBD1. The CDR3 is made up of 15 amino acids. Germline lookup yields CDR1 SGHAT and CDR2 FQNNGV. V lost 8 bases to trimming and J lost 11 bases; unmatched junction nucleotides: 15. The CDR3 spells CASVLDRGRVGQQFF. The CDR3 DNA reads TGTGCCAGCGTATTAGACAGGGGGCGGGTGGGTCAGCAGTTCTTC.

This clonotype was counted a few times. V and J are TRBV19 and TRBJ2-7, with 8 bases fitting TRBD2. This CDR3 region has 14 residues. In germline, CDR1 is LNHDA, CDR2 SQIVND (reference sequence). J lost 2 bases, V lost 9 bases, and 9 bases had no gene match. The CDR3, as DNA: TGTGCCAGCGGCCTCAGCGGGAGAGCCTACGAGCAGTACTTC. It translates to CASGLSGRAYEQYF.

This clonotype was picked up many times. The V call is TRBV20-1, the J call TRBJ2-2; D may be TRBD1 (6 bases). Germline V lookup: CDR1 DFQATT, CDR2 SNEGSKA (reference sequence). The V end was cut by 0 bases, the J end by 7 bases, with 15 bases between. There are 15 residues in the CDR3. The DNA for the CDR3 is TGCAGTGCTAGAGACCCACGACAGGACGGCGGGGAGCTGTTTTTT. It translates to CSARDPRQDGGELFF.

This clonotype was picked up a small number of times. J is TRBJ2-1 and V is TRBV20-1; 10 nucleotides line up with TRBD2. V lost 0 bases, J lost 7 bases, and 6 bases stayed unmatched. The CDR3 loop spans 15 amino acids. Germline CDR1 reads DFQATT; CDR2 reads SNEGSKA (reference sequence). The CDR3: CSARDRLAGRNEQFF. CDR3 bases: TGCAGTGCTAGAGACCGACTAGCGGGTCGGAATGAGCAGTTCTTC.

This clonotype came up many times. The chain recombines TRBV28 with TRBJ2-5; D is possibly TRBD2 (6 bases). Trimming shortened V by 7 bases and J by 2 bases, and 14 bases separated the two germline ends. The CDR3 spans 14 residues. The germline V gene has CDR1 MDHEN and CDR2 SYDVKM. The CDR3 reads CASTGRQIQETQYF. In nucleotides, the CDR3 is TGTGCCAGCACCGGGAGACAGATACAAGAGACCCAGTACTTC. The complete variable domain, with remaining parts taken from reference TRBV28 and TRBJ2-5, reads DVKVTQSSRYLVKRTGEKVFLECVQDMDHENMFWYRQDPGLGLRLIYFSYDVKMKEKGDIPEGYSVSREKKERFSLILESASTNQTSMYLCASTGRQIQETQYFGPGTRLLVL.

With respect to this clonotype: With a much larger clone just one base away, this may be a read error. V is TRBV29-1 and J is TRBJ2-1, with 8 bases identical to TRBD1. The CDR3 length is 15 residues. The V gene's germline CDR1 is SQVTM and CDR2 ANQGSEA. The CDR3 DNA follows: TGCAGCGTTGAACTCCGGACAGGGAGTCCCAATGAGCAGTCCTTC. Amino acid sequence: CSVELRTGSPNEQSF.

This clonotype was found many times. The chain is built from TRBV20-1 and TRBJ2-1; D uncertain. Trimming took off 0 bases at V and 12 bases at J, with 9 bases between the two ends. CDR3 length equals 11 residues. In germline, CDR1 is DFQATT, CDR2 SNEGSKA (reference sequence). CDR3 amino acids: CSARDPGRQFF. In DNA form, the CDR3 reads TGCAGTGCTAGAGATCCAGGAAGGCAGTTCTTC.

Many counts were recorded for this clonotype. The chain couples TRBV6-2 or TRBV6-3 to TRBJ2-5; TRBD1 is a possible D gene (6 bases). Trimming left V 2 bases short and J 3 bases short, with 10 bases between. The CDR3 runs 14 residues. CDR1 and CDR2 from the germline V gene are MNHEY and SVGEGT. CDR3 region: CASSYRTEKETQYF. CDR3 bases: TGTGCCAGCAGTTACCGGACAGAAAAAGAGACCCAGTACTTC.

The chain couples TRBV6-5 to TRBJ1-2, with 7 bases aligning to TRBD1. CDR3 length: 14 amino acids. Germline CDR1 MNHEY, CDR2 SVGAGI. J was trimmed by 8 bases and V by 3 bases; bases with no gene match: 9. The CDR3 DNA is TGTGCCAGCAGTTATTACGGACAGGAAGGCGGCTACACCTTC. Residues: CASSYYGQEGGYTF.

Ten or more counts support this clonotype. The chain has TRBV9 and TRBJ1-1; weak D call: TRBD1 (5 bases). The germline V gene has CDR1 SGDLS and CDR2 YYNGEE. Trimming pared 3 bases from V and 3 bases from J, leaving 15 bases between. The length of the CDR3 is 15 residues. The CDR3 loop reads CASSGGGKLDTEAFF. The CDR3 DNA is TGTGCCAGCAGCGGGGGGGGGAAGTTGGACACTGAAGCTTTCTTT.

The chain uses TRBV12-3 or TRBV12-4 and TRBJ2-3, with TRBD2 identical over 11 bases. V was pared by 6 bases and J by 2 bases, with 7 bases of the junction left unmatched. The CDR3 consists of 16 residues. CDR3 loop: CASSSLAGGPTDTQYF. The CDR3 coding sequence is TGTGCCAGCAGCTCCTTAGCGGGAGGGCCCACAGATACGCAGTATTTT.